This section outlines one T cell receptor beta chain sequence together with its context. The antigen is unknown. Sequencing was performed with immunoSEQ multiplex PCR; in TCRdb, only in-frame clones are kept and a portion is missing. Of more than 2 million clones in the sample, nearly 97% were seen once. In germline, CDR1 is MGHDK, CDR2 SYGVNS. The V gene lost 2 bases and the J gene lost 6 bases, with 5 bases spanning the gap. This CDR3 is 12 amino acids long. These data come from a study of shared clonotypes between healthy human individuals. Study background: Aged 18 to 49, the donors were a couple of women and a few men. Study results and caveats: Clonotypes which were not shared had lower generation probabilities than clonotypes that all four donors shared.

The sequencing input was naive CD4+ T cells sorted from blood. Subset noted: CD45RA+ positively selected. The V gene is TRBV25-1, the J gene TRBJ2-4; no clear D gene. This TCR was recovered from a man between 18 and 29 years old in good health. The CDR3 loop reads CASSETLNIQYF. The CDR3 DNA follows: TGTGCCAGCAGTGAAACACTAAACATTCAGTACTTC.